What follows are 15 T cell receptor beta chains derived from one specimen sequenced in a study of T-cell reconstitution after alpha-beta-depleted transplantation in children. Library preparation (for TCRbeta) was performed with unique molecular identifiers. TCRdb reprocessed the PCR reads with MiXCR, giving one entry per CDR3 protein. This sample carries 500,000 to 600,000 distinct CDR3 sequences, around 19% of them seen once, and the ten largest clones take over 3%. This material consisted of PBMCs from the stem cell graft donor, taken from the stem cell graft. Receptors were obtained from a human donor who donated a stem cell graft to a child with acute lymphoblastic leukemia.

Here the CDR3 DNA reads TGTGCCAGCAGCTTAGAAGGGGGAGGCACAGATACGCAGTATTTT. Amino acid sequence: CASSLEGGGTDTQYF. This chain uses TRBV11-2 with TRBJ2-3; perhaps TRBD1 as D (6 bases). CDR1 and CDR2 from the germline V gene are SGHAT and FQNNGV. The CDR3 spans 15 residues. Trimming cost V 0 bases and J 1 base, with 8 bases left between them.

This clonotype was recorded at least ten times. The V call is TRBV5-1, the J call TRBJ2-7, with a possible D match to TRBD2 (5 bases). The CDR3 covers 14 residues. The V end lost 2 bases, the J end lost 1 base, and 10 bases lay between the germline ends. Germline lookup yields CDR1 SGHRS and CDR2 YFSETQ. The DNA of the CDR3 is TGCGCCAGCAGCTTTACCGGGGATTCCTACGAGCAGTACTTC. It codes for CASSFTGDSYEQYF.

CDR3 residues: CASSSRWREGYNEQFF. In DNA form, the CDR3 reads TGTGCCAGCAGCTCCCGGTGGCGGGAGGGCTACAATGAGCAGTTCTTC. This sequence joins TRBV7-6 and TRBJ2-1; 9 bases are shared with TRBD2. CDR1 and CDR2 from the germline V gene are SGHVS and FNYEAQ. The length of the CDR3 is 16 residues. V gave up 4 bases and J gave up 3 bases; unmatched junction bases: 7.

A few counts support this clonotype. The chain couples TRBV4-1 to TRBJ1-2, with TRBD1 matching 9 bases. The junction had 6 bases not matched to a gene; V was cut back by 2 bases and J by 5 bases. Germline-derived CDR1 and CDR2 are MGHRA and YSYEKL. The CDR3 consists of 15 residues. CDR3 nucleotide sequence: TGCGCCAGCAGCCAAATACAGGGGGCAGGGTATGGCTACACCTTC. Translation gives CASSQIQGAGYGYTF.

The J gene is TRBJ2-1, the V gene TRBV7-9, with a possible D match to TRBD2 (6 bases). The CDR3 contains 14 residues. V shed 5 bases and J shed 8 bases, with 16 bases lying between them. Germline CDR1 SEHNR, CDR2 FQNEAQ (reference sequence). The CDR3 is CASSTTTSIHEQFF. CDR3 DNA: TGTGCCAGCAGCACGACGACTAGTATTCATGAGCAGTTCTTC.

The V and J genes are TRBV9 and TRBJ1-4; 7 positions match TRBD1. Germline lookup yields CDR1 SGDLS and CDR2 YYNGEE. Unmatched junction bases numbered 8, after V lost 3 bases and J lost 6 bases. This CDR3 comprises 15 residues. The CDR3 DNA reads TGTGCCAGCAGCGCGGAGACAGGGAGGGATGAAAAACTGTTTTTT. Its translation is CASSAETGRDEKLFF.

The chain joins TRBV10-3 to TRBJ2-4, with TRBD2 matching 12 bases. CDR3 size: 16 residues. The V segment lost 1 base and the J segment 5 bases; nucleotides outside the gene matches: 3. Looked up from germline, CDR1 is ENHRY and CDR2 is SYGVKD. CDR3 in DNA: TGTGCCATCAGTGAGTGGAGGACTAGCGGGGAAAACATTCAGTACTTC. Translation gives CAISEWRTSGENIQYF.

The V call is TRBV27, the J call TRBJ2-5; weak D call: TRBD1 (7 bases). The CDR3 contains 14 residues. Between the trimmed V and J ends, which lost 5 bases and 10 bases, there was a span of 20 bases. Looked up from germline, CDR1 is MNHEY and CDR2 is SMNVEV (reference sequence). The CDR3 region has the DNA TGTGCCAGCAGTACTGGAGGGGGCGATTGGGACCAGTACTTC. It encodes CASSTGGGDWDQYF.

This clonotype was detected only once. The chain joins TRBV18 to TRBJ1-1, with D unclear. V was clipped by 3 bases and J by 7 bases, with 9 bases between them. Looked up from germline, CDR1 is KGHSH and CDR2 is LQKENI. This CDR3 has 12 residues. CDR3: CASSPRHFEAFF. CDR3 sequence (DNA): TGTGCCAGCTCACCCAGGCATTTTGAAGCTTTCTTT.

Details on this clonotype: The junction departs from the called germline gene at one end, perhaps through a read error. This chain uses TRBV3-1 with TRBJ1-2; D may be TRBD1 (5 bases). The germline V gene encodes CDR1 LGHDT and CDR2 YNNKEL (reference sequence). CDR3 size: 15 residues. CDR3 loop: CACSQDGGWNYGYTF. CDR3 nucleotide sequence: TGTGCCTGCAGCCAAGACGGGGGGTGGAACTATGGCTACACCTTC.

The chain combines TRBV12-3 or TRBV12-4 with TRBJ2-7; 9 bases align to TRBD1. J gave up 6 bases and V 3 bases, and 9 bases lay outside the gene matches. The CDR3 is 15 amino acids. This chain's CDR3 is CASSFYPGTGTEQYF. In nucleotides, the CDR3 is TGTGCCAGCAGTTTTTACCCCGGGACAGGGACCGAGCAGTACTTC.

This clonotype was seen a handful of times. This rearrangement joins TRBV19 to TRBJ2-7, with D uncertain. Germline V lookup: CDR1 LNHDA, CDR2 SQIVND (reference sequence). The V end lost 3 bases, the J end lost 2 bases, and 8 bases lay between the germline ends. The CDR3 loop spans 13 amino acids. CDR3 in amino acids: CASSMSFPYEQYF. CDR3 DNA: TGTGCCAGTAGTATGAGTTTCCCCTACGAGCAGTACTTC.

The CDR3 sequence is CASSLMDGINEKLFF. In DNA form, the CDR3 reads TGCGCCAGCAGCTTGATGGACGGTATAAATGAAAAACTGTTTTTT. The chain links TRBV5-1 to TRBJ1-4; D is ambiguous. Trimming removed 1 base from V and 5 bases from J, with 12 bases in between. The CDR3 is made up of 15 amino acids. CDR1 and CDR2 (germline): SGHRS, YFSETQ.

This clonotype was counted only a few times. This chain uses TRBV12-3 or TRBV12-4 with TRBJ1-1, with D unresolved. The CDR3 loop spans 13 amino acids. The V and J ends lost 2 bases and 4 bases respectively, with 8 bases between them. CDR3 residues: CASSLRVPTEAFF. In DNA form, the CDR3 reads TGTGCCAGCAGTTTAAGGGTCCCCACTGAAGCTTTCTTT.

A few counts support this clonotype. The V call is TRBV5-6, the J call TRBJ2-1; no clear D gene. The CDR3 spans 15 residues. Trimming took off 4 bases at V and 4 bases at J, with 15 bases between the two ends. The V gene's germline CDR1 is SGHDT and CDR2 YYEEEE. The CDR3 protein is CASSPLEQLYNEQFF. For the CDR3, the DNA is TGTGCCAGCAGCCCCCTGGAACAACTATACAATGAGCAGTTCTTC.